This entry concerns a single T cell receptor (beta chain). The table lists this clonotype with many counts. The antigen it binds to is not known. No base quality information exists; no much larger clone differs at one position. The data were taken from a study of regulatory T cells in long-lasting Graves disease (dated by TCRdb to about 2021). For the study in its entirety: Patients with newly diagnosed Graves' disease had been on antithyroid drugs for under 3 months. TCR sequencing covered about 13 persistent and around 20 newly diagnosed Graves' disease patients, 33 samples in total. Peripheral blood TCR sequencing and RNA sequencing compared persistent Graves' disease patients with newly diagnosed Graves' disease patients. The study was registered as a clinical trial and conducted in China.

Per the publication, the time point label means: newly diagnosed GD, antithyroid drugs for less than 3 months. For both TCR sequencing and RNA sequencing, RNA was extracted from PBMCs in TRIzol. Graves' disease was diagnosed according to American Thyroid Association guidelines. Patients were recruited from an endocrinology department in Xi'an, China. Each patient gave around 9 milliliters of peripheral blood, collected in an EDTA anticoagulant tube. PBMCs were isolated by Ficoll Paque Plus density gradient separation without further T cell sorting. An Agilent 2100 Bioanalyzer and agarose gel were used to assess RNA quality, and a NanoDrop 2000 was used to measure RNA concentration. The method was multiplex PCR. Instrument used: Illumina HiSeq 4000. iRepertoire HTBI primers and Arm-PCR amplification of CDR3 regions were used to construct TCR beta libraries. Before sequencing, the PCR products underwent gel purification. The paper's processing steps were these. Gene usage analysis of CDR3 amino acid clonotypes relied on the 60 or so TRBV and 13 to 15 TRBJ segments identified across samples. COPE and FqMerger were used to merge filtered high-quality paired reads into contigs. BLAST was used to align contigs to the IMGT TRBV, TRBD and TRBJ reference genes, and CDR3 was defined following IMGT. Highly expanded clones were defined as clonotypes with a frequency above 0.1%. Shannon entropy was used to measure repertoire diversity, and the Gini coefficient was used to measure V-J evenness. Clonotypes shared by more than one individual were considered public. The public sequencing data were trimmed at Q25 with fastp and processed into clonotypes with MiXCR by TCRdb, which kept only in-frame beta chains. Every CDR3 protein is listed once, alongside the most common genes and DNA of its rows. In this record, the V and J calls reflect TCRdb's handling and not the investigators' own analysis. Counted in this sample were 350,000 to 500,000 distinct CDR3 sequences; 14% of them appeared once. Of the sample, under 20% is held by the ten largest clones.

The germline V gene gives CDR1 as MDHEN and CDR2 as SYDVKM. The CDR3 spans 16 residues, from the cysteine through the phenylalanine. The only DNA kept is the CDR3, 48 bases in frame from the first base. V trim: 7 bases; J trim: 1 base; unmatched bases: 10. Points the paper makes about the study in general: The authors noted that the small sample size was a limitation that may lower accuracy. Patients with persistent disease shared more public clonotypes (about 2,700) than newly diagnosed patients did (966). Only the TCR beta chain was sequenced and analyzed. Peripheral blood alone was examined, since thyroid tissue, which constituted the primary lesion, could not be accessed. Lower TCR Shannon entropy and fewer highly expanded clones were observed in persistent Graves' disease patients than in newly diagnosed patients, which suggested clonal expansion. Persistent disease showed preferential use of TRBV28, TRBJ1-2 and TRBJ2-5, whereas newly diagnosed disease favored TRBV20-1 and TRBJ2-1.

This sample also belongs to another study, concerning T cells in Graves' hyperthyroidism and ophthalmopathy. That second report states: Stable Graves' hyperthyroidism was defined as the absence of progression to ophthalmopathy over 18 months of follow-up. The hyperthyroidism patients were between 18 and 65 years old and newly diagnosed, with a disease duration of less than 2 months. Exclusion was applied to patients with uncontrolled infections, other autoimmune diseases, pregnancy or lactation. Diagnoses were established on the basis of clinical symptoms, serum thyroxine and TRAb, thyroid ultrasound, and orbital computed tomography. A first-round RT-PCR of the TCR CDR3 used the HTBI primer set with the Qiagen OneStep RT-PCR kit. Most expanded thyroid clonotypes (frequency above 0.001) were also found in blood, which suggests that blood repertoires may mirror thyroid immune responses. A model built on a 13 V-J signature distinguished ophthalmopathy from stable hyperthyroidism, reaching about 88% sensitivity and around 81% specificity in cross-validation and 80%/75% in testing. During validation, the model predicted progression to ophthalmopathy a median of approximately 7 months ahead of onset, with approximately 70% sensitivity and roughly 75% specificity. To identify distinguishing TCR V-J signatures, a discovery cohort of around 100 patients was used, comprising 40 to 45 with Graves' ophthalmopathy and 57 with stable Graves' hyperthyroidism. An independent validation cohort of under 20 hyperthyroidism patients and about 16 patients who later progressed to ophthalmopathy tested prospective prediction of ophthalmopathy. The 100 discovery patients were randomly split 7:3 into training and test sets. Thyroid tissue and blood T-cell repertoires from about six Graves' hyperthyroidism patients were also compared in the study. After blood sampling, hyperthyroidism patients were treated with methimazole at a starting dose of 30 mg daily, and ophthalmopathy patients were treated with high-dose intravenous methylprednisolone. The libraries were constructed in a second round of multiplex PCR and then size-selected and purified. Sequencing of the libraries was done on an Illumina HiSeq2000 using paired-end 100 bp reads. SOAPnuke was used to process the raw data, throwing out any read that contained adapters or uncalled bases, had a mean Phred below 15, or lacked an exact constant-primer or identifier match. COPE v1.2.5 was used to merge the high-quality paired reads, and each unique nucleotide sequence was defined as a clonotype. MiTCR v1.1 was used to align clonotypes to the IMGT TRBV, TRBD and TRBJ reference segments. Only V-J combinations with frequency above 0.0001, covering 99% to 99.2% of repertoires, were analysed. The TCS score was defined as F50 (clonal expansion) divided by E x V (chaos), with BLOSUM62-based TCRdist calculated between CDR3 peptides within each V-J. Welch's t-statistics and random forest reduced 500 to 650 V-J features to around 14, which were used in a naive Bayes classifier (R e1071). Sample size was not statistically predetermined, and investigators were not blinded to group allocation. The paper reports TCR Vbeta CDR3 sequencing of approximately 140 peripheral blood samples: some 41 ophthalmopathy, roughly 74 hyperthyroidism and roughly 17 progressor patients.

The rearrangement joined TRBV28 to TRBJ2-3; 8 central bases correspond to TRBD2. The TCR was taken from a woman between 50 and 59 years old with Graves disease. Donor details come from another sample of the same person, matched by shared clones. The sample was peripheral blood mononuclear cells (PBMCs), taken at new diagnosis, from a patient treated with antithyroid drugs. The CDR3 reads CASIALTSGRTDTQYF. In nucleotides, the sequence is TGTGCCAGCATCGCCCTTACTAGCGGACGCACAGATACGCAGTATTTT.